Reported below is one TCR beta chain. The sample belongs to a study of shared clonotypes between healthy human individuals. Looked up from germline, CDR1 is SGHRS and CDR2 is YFSETQ. The ends lost 5 bases at V and 4 bases at J; junction bases unmatched: 10. The CDR3 is made up of 15 amino acids. Nashville, Tennessee was home to all donors, who were Caucasian adults. Over several immunoSEQ plates, each subset's genomic DNA was distributed in even portions. Assay used: immunoSEQ multiplex PCR; TCRdb lists only in-frame clones, some missing. The top ten hold approximately 1.8% of the sample, which has 600,000 to 800,000 clones, 72% seen once.

The receptor's source is a woman in her 30s in good health. The chain combines TRBV5-1 with TRBJ1-1; 8 nucleotides line up with TRBD1. The specimen sequenced was memory CD4+ T cells sorted from blood. Indicated subset: CD45RA-negative fraction. The CDR3 DNA reads as TGCGCCAGCAGACTCCAAATTGACAGGGGCACTGAAGCTTTCTTT. Its translation: CASRLQIDRGTEAFF.